The T cell receptor (beta chain) described here comes from a study of blood T cell repertoires in COVID-19. Whole-study context: The study drew acute and convalescent COVID-19 samples from the United States, Italy and Spain. T cells, B-cell-depleted T cells, or PBMCs provided the cDNA or gDNA that served as material.

This clone has a single count. The method was immunoSEQ multiplex PCR; TCRdb's version includes in-frame clones alone and lacks a portion of them. The sample lists fewer than 200,000 clones, more than 70% seen once, with roughly 2.6% in the top ten. CDR3 length equals 14 residues. Looked up from germline, CDR1 is SGHRS and CDR2 is YFSETQ. With 6 bases removed from V and 4 bases from J, the gap between germline ends came to 16 bases. Sample: peripheral blood. This TCR was recovered from a man aged 40-55 years with active or convalescent COVID-19. The chain couples TRBV5-1 to TRBJ1-2; possible D gene TRBD1, 5 bases. CDR3 region: CASKAGIESYGYTF. The CDR3 coding sequence is TGCGCCAGCAAGGCAGGGATAGAGAGCTATGGCTACACCTTC.